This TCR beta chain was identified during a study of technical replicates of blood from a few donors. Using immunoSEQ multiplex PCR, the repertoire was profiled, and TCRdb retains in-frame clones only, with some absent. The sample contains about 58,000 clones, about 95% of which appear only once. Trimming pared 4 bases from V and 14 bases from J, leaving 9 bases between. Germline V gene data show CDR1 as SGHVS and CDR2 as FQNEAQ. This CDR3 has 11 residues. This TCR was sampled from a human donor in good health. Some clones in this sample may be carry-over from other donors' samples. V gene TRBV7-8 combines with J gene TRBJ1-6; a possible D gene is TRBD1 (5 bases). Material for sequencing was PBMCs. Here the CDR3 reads CASSSSGALHF. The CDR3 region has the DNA TGTGCCAGCAGCTCCTCGGGGGCCCTCCACTTT.